One and the same sample provided the 30 T cell receptor beta chains below, sequenced in a study of cytotoxic CD8 clonotypes in ibrutinib-treated CLL. TCRdb's table, derived via immunoSEQ multiplex PCR, lists solely in-frame clones and lacks some. The sample lists approximately 120,000 clones; roughly 57% were seen once. The sequencing used PBMCs, collected after 24 months of ibrutinib treatment. The origin of the receptors is a human donor with chronic lymphocytic leukemia.

The table lists this clone with a few counts. The chain has TRBV11-1 and TRBJ2-7, with TRBD2 matching 8 bases. Per germline, CDR1 SGHAT and CDR2 FQDESV (reference sequence). The CDR3 is 16 residues long. Unmatched junction bases numbered 8, after V lost 4 bases and J lost 0 bases. CDR3 sequence: CASSSSGGYSSYEQYF. CDR3 in DNA: TGTGCCAGCAGCTCTTCGGGGGGGTATAGCTCCTACGAGCAGTACTTC. The full variable domain, completed using reference TRBV11-1 and TRBJ2-7, is EAEVAQSPRYKITEKSQAVAFWCDPISGHATLYWYRQILGQGPELLVQFQDESVVDDSQLPKDRFSAERLKGVDSTLKIQPAELGDSAMYLCASSSSGGYSSYEQYFGPGTRLTVT.

V gene TRBV7-9 combines with J gene TRBJ1-6; D may be TRBD1 (6 bases). The V gene's germline CDR1 is SEHNR and CDR2 FQNEAQ (reference sequence). Trimming shortened V by 5 bases and J by 6 bases, and 11 bases separated the two germline ends. The CDR3 consists of 14 residues. The CDR3 spells CASSPGQTNSPLHF. The CDR3, as DNA: TGTGCCAGCAGCCCTGGACAGACTAATTCACCCCTCCACTTT.

The rearrangement links TRBV27 to TRBJ2-3; D gene ambiguous. This CDR3 is 15 amino acids long. Trimming removed 5 bases from V and 0 bases from J, with 12 bases in between. Germline V gene lookup returns CDR1 MNHEY and CDR2 SMNVEV (reference sequence). The CDR3 loop reads CASSRKGYSTDTQYF. The CDR3 DNA sequence: TGTGCCAGCAGTCGGAAAGGGTACAGCACAGATACGCAGTATTTT.

This clone showed up just a few times. The chain is built from TRBV30 and TRBJ2-3; D is undetermined. The germline gives CDR1 GTSNPN, CDR2 SVGIG (reference sequence). The CDR3 contains 13 residues. V lost 4 bases, J lost 4 bases, and 12 bases lay in between. For the CDR3, the DNA is TGTGCCTGGAATGTGGGTAAGGCAGATACGCAGTATTTT. It specifies CAWNVGKADTQYF. Filled out from reference TRBV30 and TRBJ2-3, the complete variable domain reads SQTIHQWPATLVQPVGSPLSLECTVEGTSNPNLYWYRQAAGRGLQLLFYSVGIGQISSEVPQNLSASRPQDRQFILSSKKLLLSDSGFYLCAWNVGKADTQYFGPGTRLTVL.

This sequence joins TRBV7-2 and TRBJ1-4, with D possibly being TRBD1 (6 bases). This CDR3 is built from 14 residues. Germline loops: CDR1 SGHTA, CDR2 FQGNSA. V was clipped by 5 bases and J by 5 bases, with 12 bases between them. CDR3 loop: CASSKDRTNEKLFF. DNA for the CDR3: TGTGCCAGCAGCAAGGACAGAACGAATGAAAAACTGTTTTTT.

This rearrangement joins TRBV6-6 to TRBJ1-2; D remains unclear. Deletions cut 10 bases from V and 8 bases from J, with 11 bases between. In germline, CDR1 is MNHNY, CDR2 SVGAGI (reference sequence). The CDR3 is 10 residues long. CDR3 region: CATLSWGYTF. The CDR3 DNA reads TGTGCCACCTTGAGTTGGGGCTACACCTTC.

This clone was picked up one time. The chain is built from TRBV5-4 and TRBJ1-4; unclear D gene. Germline loops: CDR1 SGHNT, CDR2 YYREEE (reference sequence). The CDR3 is made up of 15 amino acids. Trimming took 4 bases from V and 0 from J, leaving 10 bases between them. The CDR3 coding sequence is TGTGCCAGCAGCCCGGGAGGAGCAACTAATGAAAAACTGTTTTTT. Translating gives CASSPGGATNEKLFF.

The rearrangement uses TRBV5-1 and TRBJ2-6; tentatively, D is TRBD1 (5 bases). The germline CDR1 and CDR2 sequences are SGHRS and YFSETQ. Trimming shortened V by 4 bases and J by 5 bases, and 13 bases separated the two germline ends. CDR3 length: 15 amino acids. The CDR3 nucleotides read TGCGCCAGCAGCCCGGACCAGGGTTGGGCCAACGTCCTGACTTTC. Amino acid sequence: CASSPDQGWANVLTF.

The chain couples TRBV19 to TRBJ2-3; D gene ambiguous. This CDR3 has 13 amino acids. Trimming took off 4 bases at V and 0 bases at J, with 5 bases between the two ends. The V gene's germline CDR1 is LNHDA and CDR2 SQIVND (reference sequence). The CDR3 here is CASSSLSTDTQYF. CDR3 sequence (DNA): TGTGCCAGTAGTAGCTTGAGCACAGATACGCAGTATTTT.

The CDR3 loop is CASSRRGGGYGYTF. The CDR3, as DNA: TGTGCCAGCAGCAGGAGGGGTGGCGGCTATGGCTACACCTTC. V is TRBV11-1 and J is TRBJ1-2, with D possibly TRBD1 on 5 matching bases. The ends were cut back, 5 bases at V and 4 bases at J, with 14 bases in the middle. This CDR3 spans 14 amino acids. The germline CDR1 and CDR2 sequences are SGHAT and FQDESV (reference sequence).

This clone was picked up a small number of times. V usage is TRBV19 and J usage is TRBJ1-2; D is uncertain. Germline CDR1 is LNHDA and CDR2 is SQIVND (reference sequence). The CDR3 length is 13 residues. V lost 6 bases and J lost 4, with 12 bases in between. The CDR3 loop reads CASSPGPGYGYTF. The CDR3 coding sequence is TGTGCCAGTAGCCCTGGACCTGGCTATGGCTACACCTTC.

This clone has just a few counts. The chain has TRBV5-1 and TRBJ2-3, with a tentative D call TRBD1 (5 bases). Trimming cost V 4 bases and J 1 base, with 10 bases left between them. The germline V gene has CDR1 SGHRS and CDR2 YFSETQ. This CDR3 region has 14 residues. The CDR3 region is CASSPQVRTDTQYF. CDR3 nucleotide sequence: TGCGCCAGCAGCCCACAGGTACGCACAGATACGCAGTATTTT.

The rearrangement links TRBV5-1 to TRBJ2-1, with 11 bases identical to TRBD2. Germline CDR1 and CDR2: SGHRS and YFSETQ. J was trimmed by 4 bases and V by 4 bases; bases with no gene match: 4. CDR3 size: 15 residues. The DNA of the CDR3 is TGCGCCAGCAGCCGATCTAGCGGGGGGTACAATGAGCAGTTCTTC. Amino acid sequence: CASSRSSGGYNEQFF. Drawing the rest from reference TRBV5-1 and TRBJ2-1, the complete variable domain is KAGVTQTPRYLIKTRGQQVTLSCSPISGHRSVSWYQQTPGQGLQFLFEYFSETQRNKGNFPGRFSGRQFSNSRSEMNVSTLELGDSALYLCASSRSSGGYNEQFFGPGTRLTVL.

The chain combines TRBV29-1 with TRBJ1-2; 11 nucleotides align to TRBD1. Germline-derived CDR1 and CDR2 are SQVTM and ANQGSEA. The V gene end was trimmed by 7 bases and the J gene end by 8 bases; junction bases not matched to a gene: 6. The CDR3 is 12 residues long. The CDR3 DNA is TGCAGCGGCGGACAGGGGGCAGGAGGCTACACCTTC. The encoded protein is CSGGQGAGGYTF. The full variable domain, in which reference TRBV29-1 and TRBJ1-2 provide the parts outside the CDR3, is SAVISQKPSRDICQRGTSLTIQCQVDSQVTMMFWYRQQPGQSLTLIATANQGSEATYESGFVIDKFPISRPNLTFSTLTVSNMSPEDSSIYLCSGGQGAGGYTFGSGTRLTVV.

This clone was seen a few times. V usage is TRBV9 and J usage is TRBJ1-2, with D perhaps matching TRBD1 (5 bases). Trimming shortened V by 4 bases and J by 4 bases, and 17 bases separated the two germline ends. The CDR3 sequence is 15 residues long. Germline V gene sequence: CDR1 SGDLS, CDR2 YYNGEE. CDR3 sequence (DNA): TGTGCCAGCAGCCCCCGTGCTGACAGATCCTATGGCTACACCTTC. The encoded protein is CASSPRADRSYGYTF.

This sequence joins TRBV5-1 and TRBJ2-7; tentatively, D is TRBD2 (5 bases). The CDR3 length is 12 residues. Germline V gene lookup returns CDR1 SGHRS and CDR2 YFSETQ. V lost 4 bases and J 4 bases, leaving 9 bases between the germline ends. CDR3 sequence: CASSTGLYEQYF. CDR3 DNA sequence: TGCGCCAGCAGCACTGGACTGTACGAGCAGTACTTC.

Ten or more counts support this clone. This rearrangement joins TRBV4-1 to TRBJ1-5; no clear D gene. The CDR3 loop spans 16 amino acids. V dropped 3 bases and J dropped 1 base, with 13 bases sitting between them. Germline-derived CDR1 and CDR2 are MGHRA and YSYEKL. This CDR3 is CASSQALAVSNQPQHF. As DNA, the CDR3 is TGCGCCAGCAGCCAGGCCTTAGCGGTAAGCAATCAGCCCCAGCATTTT.

The CDR3 here is CASQGLAGDRQYF. The CDR3 region has the DNA TGTGCCAGTCAAGGACTAGCGGGAGATCGGCAGTACTTC. The chain employs TRBV19 and TRBJ2-7, with 13 bases fitting TRBD2. Germline CDR1 and CDR2: LNHDA and SQIVND (reference sequence). V lost 8 bases to trimming and J lost 9 bases; unmatched junction nucleotides: 7. CDR3 length equals 13 residues.

This clone occurred a few times. The chain joins TRBV5-1 to TRBJ1-6; weak D call: TRBD1 (6 bases). The CDR3 runs to 16 residues. Germline loops: CDR1 SGHRS, CDR2 YFSETQ. V was clipped by 1 base and J by 6 bases, with 14 bases between them. The CDR3 loop reads CASSLQQGDPNSPLHF. CDR3 DNA: TGCGCCAGCAGCTTGCAACAGGGAGACCCTAATTCACCCCTCCACTTT.

This clone was counted a few times. V gene TRBV5-1 combines with J gene TRBJ2-2, with D perhaps TRBD1 (6 bases). CDR1 and CDR2 from the germline V gene are SGHRS and YFSETQ. V was pared by 0 bases and J by 5 bases, with 17 bases between. The CDR3 spans 17 residues. CDR3: CASSLAQGGSGTGELFF. The CDR3 DNA reads TGCGCCAGCAGCTTGGCACAGGGTGGATCGGGGACCGGGGAGCTGTTTTTT. The variable domain in full, with the rest retrieved from reference TRBV5-1 and TRBJ2-2, is KAGVTQTPRYLIKTRGQQVTLSCSPISGHRSVSWYQQTPGQGLQFLFEYFSETQRNKGNFPGRFSGRQFSNSRSEMNVSTLELGDSALYLCASSLAQGGSGTGELFFGEGSRLTVL.

This rearrangement joins TRBV5-1 to TRBJ1-3, with a tentative D call TRBD1 (5 bases). Trimming took off 5 bases at V and 4 bases at J, with 13 bases between the two ends. This CDR3 is built from 14 residues. The V gene's germline CDR1 is SGHRS and CDR2 YFSETQ. CDR3 loop: CASSAGTAGNTIYF. Here the CDR3 DNA reads TGCGCCAGCAGTGCCGGGACGGCGGGAAACACCATATATTTT.

This clone was counted a few times. The genes are TRBV9 and TRBJ1-2; 7 positions agree with TRBD1. Germline V CDR1 and CDR2: SGDLS, YYNGEE. Trimming removed 0 bases from V and 2 bases from J; junction bases left unmatched: 1. This CDR3 contains 14 residues. CDR3 residues: CASSVEQGNYGYTF. The DNA for the CDR3 is TGTGCCAGCAGCGTAGAACAGGGGAACTATGGCTACACCTTC.

In this sample, this clone turned up a few times. CDR3 in amino acids: CSVVSGAGNTIYF. DNA of the CDR3: TGCAGCGTTGTGTCAGGGGCTGGAAACACCATATATTTT. V is TRBV29-1 and J is TRBJ1-3; TRBD1 is a possible D gene (6 bases). The CDR3 extends over 13 amino acids. CDR1 and CDR2 (germline): SQVTM, ANQGSEA. V shed 4 bases and J shed 2 bases, with 9 bases lying between them.

The CDR3 DNA reads as TGTGCCAGCAGCGCCGGGACAGGGGTGGGCAATCAGCCCCAGCATTTT. Protein sequence: CASSAGTGVGNQPQHF. This chain links TRBV5-6 with TRBJ1-5; 10 bases line up with TRBD1. The CDR3 spans 16 residues. J was trimmed by 2 bases and V by 4 bases; bases with no gene match: 6. The V gene's germline CDR1 is SGHDT and CDR2 YYEEEE.

V is TRBV7-8 and J is TRBJ2-5, with 13 bases that match TRBD2. Trimming cost V 5 bases and J 7 bases; bases outside gene matches: 10. This CDR3 has 16 amino acids. CDR1 is SGHVS and CDR2 is FQNEAQ in the germline V gene. CDR3 loop: CASSARLAGGRGTQYF. The CDR3 DNA sequence: TGTGCCAGCAGCGCACGACTAGCGGGGGGCCGGGGGACCCAGTACTTC.

The chain has TRBV25-1 and TRBJ2-7; D perhaps matches TRBD1 (5 bases). Trimming shortened V by 3 bases and J by 4 bases, and 13 bases separated the two germline ends. In germline, CDR1 is MGHDK, CDR2 SYGVNS. This CDR3 region has 14 residues. The CDR3 nucleotides are TGTGCCAGCAGTGACCTACAGGTGGGATACGAGCAGTACTTC. Translating gives CASSDLQVGYEQYF.

The V gene is TRBV7-6, the J gene TRBJ2-7, with D possibly TRBD1 on 5 matching bases. This CDR3 spans 14 amino acids. Trimming took off 5 bases at V and 5 bases at J, with 16 bases between the two ends. Germline V CDR1 and CDR2: SGHVS, FNYEAQ. CDR3 DNA sequence: TGTGCCAGCAGCCTAGGCCAAGGGGTCCACGAGCAGTACTTC. Amino acid sequence: CASSLGQGVHEQYF. Drawing the rest from reference TRBV7-6 and TRBJ2-7, the complete variable domain is GAGVSQSPRYKVTKRGQDVALRCDPISGHVSLYWYRQALGQGPEFLTYFNYEAQQDKSGLPNDRFSAERPEGSISTLTIQRTEQRDSAMYRCASSLGQGVHEQYFGPGTRLTVT.

This clone has only a few counts. V usage is TRBV7-8 and J usage is TRBJ2-7; D not certain. CDR3 length: 14 amino acids. V was trimmed by 3 bases and J by 5 bases, leaving 14 bases between them. The germline CDR1 and CDR2 sequences are SGHVS and FQNEAQ. CDR3 nucleotide sequence: TGTGCCAGCAGCTTTATCCAAGGCGGCAACGAGCAGTACTTC. It is translated as CASSFIQGGNEQYF.

This chain connects TRBV5-6 to TRBJ1-5; no reliable D call. V was trimmed by 2 bases and J by 4 bases, leaving 10 bases between them. CDR1 is SGHDT and CDR2 is YYEEEE in the germline V gene. The CDR3 consists of 14 residues. CDR3 in DNA: TGTGCCAGCAGCTTTTCGCGATCTAATCAGCCCCAGCATTTT. Translated: CASSFSRSNQPQHF.

This clone was counted between two and nine times. J is TRBJ2-1 and V is TRBV4-3; TRBD1 aligns across 7 bases. The V segment lost 5 bases and the J segment 12 bases; nucleotides outside the gene matches: 10. CDR3 length: 13 residues. Per germline, CDR1 LGHNA and CDR2 YSLEER. DNA for the CDR3: TGCGCCAGCAGCGAAAGACAGGGCCTCCCGCAGTTCTTC. This sequence encodes CASSERQGLPQFF.